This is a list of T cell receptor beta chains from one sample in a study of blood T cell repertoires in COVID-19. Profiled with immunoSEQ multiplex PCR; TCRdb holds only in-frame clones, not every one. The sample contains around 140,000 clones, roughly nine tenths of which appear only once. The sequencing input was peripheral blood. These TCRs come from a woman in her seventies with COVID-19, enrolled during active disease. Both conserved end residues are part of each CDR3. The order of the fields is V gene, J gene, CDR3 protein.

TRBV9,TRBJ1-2,CASSVASPAHEGYGYTF
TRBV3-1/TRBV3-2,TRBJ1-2,CASSLTPGQVPNYGYTF
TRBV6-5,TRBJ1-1,CASSYAGYAFF
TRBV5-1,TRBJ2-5,CASSLADVEVETQYF
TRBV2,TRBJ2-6,CARRGGRGHYSGANVLTF
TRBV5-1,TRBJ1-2,CASSLASGNGYTF
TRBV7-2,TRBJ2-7,CASSQQGAWYEQYF
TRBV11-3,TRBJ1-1,CASSFCCGRLIQNTEAFF
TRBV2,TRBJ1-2,CASREDRGVYGYTF
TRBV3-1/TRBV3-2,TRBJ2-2,CASSRNFGTGELFF
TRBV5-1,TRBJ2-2,CASSGPRGGGELFF
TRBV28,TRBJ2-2,CASSRLAGGIGELFF
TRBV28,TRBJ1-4,CASRRQGKGEKLFF
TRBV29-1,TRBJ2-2,CSVVPLTGELFF
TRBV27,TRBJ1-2,CASRGGPGSLGNYGYTF
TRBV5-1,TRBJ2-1,CASSRTTSGGAYNEQFF
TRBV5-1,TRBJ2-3,CASSLGVAAGTDTQYF
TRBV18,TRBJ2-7,CASSSRDSTSYEQYF
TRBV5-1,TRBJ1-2,CASSYMPSNGYTF
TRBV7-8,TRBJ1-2,CASSLESTAGNYGYTF
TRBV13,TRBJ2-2,CASSQTTGLVFTGELFF
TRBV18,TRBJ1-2,CASSLGQGTANYGYTF
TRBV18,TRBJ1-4,CASSPRDRGRFEKLFF
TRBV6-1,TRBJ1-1,CASSDRFQNTEAFF
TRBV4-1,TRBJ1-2,CASSVRDSYGYTF
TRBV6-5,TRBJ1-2,CASSYSNRPGNGYTF
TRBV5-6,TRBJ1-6,CASNPFQGASSYNSPLHF
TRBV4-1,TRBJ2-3,CASSQELAGGPPSTDTQYF
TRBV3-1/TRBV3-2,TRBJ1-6,CASSQLQGSSPLHF
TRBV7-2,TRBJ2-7,CASSFLGTGLHEQYF
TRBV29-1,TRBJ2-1,CSVSTSGSSYNEQFF
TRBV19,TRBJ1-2,CASSIGNRGIGYTF
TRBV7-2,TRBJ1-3,CASSVGRDTGNTIYF